These 21 T cell receptor beta chains were sequenced from one sample in a study of T cell changes during pregnancy in multiple sclerosis. The method was immunoSEQ multiplex PCR; TCRdb's version includes in-frame clones alone and lacks a portion of them. The data show approximately 30,000 clones, approximately 94% seen once. Sequences were derived from CD4+ T cells from peripheral blood mononuclear cells, sampled after pregnancy. The receptors come from a female donor with multiple sclerosis, enrolled in a pregnancy study.

This chain joins TRBV28 and TRBJ2-3, with 11 nucleotides matching TRBD2. V lost 6 bases and J lost 1; bases outside the gene matches: 3. The CDR3 sequence is 15 residues long. Per the germline V gene, CDR1 is MDHEN and CDR2 is SYDVKM. The chain's CDR3 is CASRGTSGGTDTQYF. The CDR3 nucleotides read TGTGCCAGCAGGGGGACTAGCGGAGGCACAGATACGCAGTATTTT.

V is TRBV4-3 and J is TRBJ2-2, with 14 bases identical to TRBD2. Germline values: CDR1 LGHNA, CDR2 YSLEER. With V trimmed by 5 bases and J by 7 bases, 9 bases remained unmatched. There are 17 residues in the CDR3. This chain's CDR3 is CASSRPGTSGGGGELFF. The CDR3 region has the DNA TGCGCCAGCAGCAGACCCGGGACTAGCGGGGGTGGCGGGGAGCTGTTTTTT.

V and J are TRBV11-1 and TRBJ2-7, with a possible D match to TRBD1 (5 bases). V lost 5 bases to trimming and J lost 3 bases, with 20 bases between them. From germline, CDR1 is SGHAT and CDR2 FQDESV (reference sequence). The length of the CDR3 is 16 residues. The CDR3: CASSLPRAPVGYEQYF. Written as DNA, the CDR3 is TGTGCCAGCAGCCTCCCCAGGGCACCCGTCGGCTACGAGCAGTACTTC.

The chain carries TRBV6-5 and TRBJ1-6; tentatively, D is TRBD1 (6 bases). CDR1 and CDR2 from the germline V gene are MNHEY and SVGAGI. The germline V and J ends were trimmed by 2 bases and 4 bases, with 9 bases remaining between them. The CDR3 extends over 15 amino acids. The CDR3 nucleotides read TGTGCCAGCAGTTACACAGGGCCGTATAATTCACCCCTCCACTTT. The encoded protein is CASSYTGPYNSPLHF.

The V call is TRBV18, the J call TRBJ2-3; TRBD1 matches at 8 bases. V lost 3 bases to trimming and J lost 0 bases; unmatched junction nucleotides: 5. This CDR3 comprises 16 residues. Germline CDR1 KGHSH, CDR2 LQKENI. CDR3 sequence (DNA): TGTGCCAGCTCACCTCGAGGACAGGGTAGCACAGATACGCAGTATTTT. Encoded protein: CASSPRGQGSTDTQYF.

This clone was recorded once. V gene TRBV11-2 combines with J gene TRBJ2-5; D unresolved. Per the germline V gene, CDR1 is SGHAT and CDR2 is FQNNGV. With 5 bases removed from V and 1 base from J, the gap between germline ends came to 5 bases. The CDR3 is 12 amino acids. The CDR3 protein is CASSRLQETQYF. The CDR3 region has the DNA TGTGCCAGCAGCCGACTCCAAGAGACCCAGTACTTC.

The rearrangement joins TRBV11-3 to TRBJ2-7, with 9 positions matching TRBD1. This CDR3 region has 15 residues. Germline CDR1 SGHNT, CDR2 YENEEA. Unmatched junction bases numbered 5, after V lost 0 bases and J lost 5 bases. The CDR3 spells CASSLDPGQGNEQYF. For the CDR3, the DNA is TGTGCCAGCAGCTTAGATCCGGGACAGGGTAACGAGCAGTACTTC. The whole variable domain, filled in from reference TRBV11-3 and TRBJ2-7, reads EAGVVQSPRYKIIEKKQPVAFWCNPISGHNTLYWYLQNLGQGPELLIRYENEEAVDDSQLPKDRFSAERLKGVDSTLKIQPAELGDSAVYLCASSLDPGQGNEQYFGPGTRLTVT.

The V call is TRBV7-2, the J call TRBJ1-4, with no clear D. The germline CDR1 and CDR2 sequences are SGHTA and FQGNSA. V was clipped by 5 bases and J by 5 bases, with 15 bases between them. The CDR3 contains 15 residues. The CDR3 sequence: CASSQRTGRNEKLFF. The CDR3 nucleotides are TGTGCCAGCAGCCAACGGACTGGGAGGAATGAAAAACTGTTTTTT.

The chain links TRBV19 to TRBJ2-7; the D is unclear. The CDR3 spans 14 residues. Germline V CDR1 and CDR2: LNHDA, SQIVND (reference sequence). V lost 5 bases and J 0 bases, leaving 11 bases between the germline ends. Here the CDR3 reads CASSLEKYSYEQYF. CDR3 in DNA: TGTGCCAGTAGTTTGGAGAAATACTCCTACGAGCAGTACTTC.

This rearrangement joins TRBV19 to TRBJ1-3; D gene uncertain. CDR1 and CDR2 (germline): LNHDA, SQIVND (reference sequence). Deletions cut 5 bases from V and 0 bases from J, with 14 bases between. CDR3 length: 16 residues. CDR3 amino acids: CASSRVAIVSGNTIYF. The CDR3, as DNA: TGTGCCAGTAGTCGAGTCGCCATCGTCTCTGGAAACACCATATATTTT.

This rearrangement joins TRBV7-8 to TRBJ2-5; 11 bases match TRBD2. Trimming took 1 base from V and 2 from J; bases not matched to a gene: 15. The CDR3 loop spans 20 amino acids. Germline V gene data show CDR1 as SGHVS and CDR2 as FQNEAQ. CDR3 nucleotides: TGTGCCAGCAGCTTAGACTTCGGCCGACTAGCGGGATTGCCGCAAGAGACCCAGTACTTC. It codes for CASSLDFGRLAGLPQETQYF.

The chain employs TRBV7-2 and TRBJ1-2, with D uncertain. CDR1 SGHTA and CDR2 FQGNSA come from the germline V gene. Trimming took 7 bases from V and 4 from J, leaving 7 bases between them. The CDR3 loop spans 11 amino acids. CDR3 in amino acids: CASTEGYGYTF. DNA for the CDR3: TGTGCCAGCACGGAGGGCTATGGCTACACCTTC.

V usage is TRBV2 and J usage is TRBJ2-7; D not resolved. Trimming removed 5 bases from V and 3 bases from J, with 8 bases in between. Per germline, CDR1 SNHLY and CDR2 FYNNEI. CDR3 length: 12 residues. The CDR3 DNA sequence: TGTGCCAGCAGTAGTGACAACTACGAGCAGTACTTC. This codes for CASSSDNYEQYF.

This clone appeared a single time. The chain links TRBV11-1 to TRBJ2-7, with D possibly matching TRBD1 (5 bases). This CDR3 contains 15 residues. Germline V lookup: CDR1 SGHAT, CDR2 FQDESV (reference sequence). V lost 3 bases, J lost 3 bases, and 15 bases lay in between. This chain's CDR3 is CASSFSLQGNYEQYF. In DNA, the CDR3 is TGTGCCAGCAGCTTTTCCCTGCAGGGAAACTACGAGCAGTACTTC.

The rearrangement links TRBV11-3 to TRBJ2-5, with D maybe TRBD2 (6 bases). The CDR3 runs 14 residues. Germline V CDR1 and CDR2: SGHNT, YENEEA. The V gene lost 5 bases and the J gene lost 1 base, with 11 bases spanning the gap. This chain's CDR3 is CASSQRDSQETQYF. In DNA form, the CDR3 reads TGTGCCAGCAGCCAGAGGGACTCCCAAGAGACCCAGTACTTC.

The genes are TRBV5-8 and TRBJ1-1; no definite D call. This CDR3 contains 13 residues. Germline CDR1 and CDR2: SGHTS and YDEGEE. V lost 10 bases and J 3 bases, leaving 16 bases between the germline ends. The CDR3 region has the DNA TGTGCCGCCACACGCCAGGAGGACACTGAAGCTTTCTTT. Amino acid sequence: CAATRQEDTEAFF. Full variable domain (missing parts from reference TRBV5-8 and TRBJ1-1): EAGVTQSPTHLIKTRGQQATLRCSPISGHTSVYWYQQALGLGLQFLLWYDEGEERNRGNFPPRFSGRQFPNYSSELNVNALELEDSALYLCAATRQEDTEAFFGQGTRLTVV.

The chain uses TRBV6-5 and TRBJ1-2; D not resolved. CDR3 size: 13 residues. V lost 5 bases, J lost 2 bases, and 9 bases lay in between. Germline lookup yields CDR1 MNHEY and CDR2 SVGAGI. CDR3 sequence (DNA): TGTGCCAGCAGTACAGACGGAAACTATGGCTACACCTTC. Translation: CASSTDGNYGYTF.

This clone was recorded once. This chain uses TRBV19 with TRBJ1-5; 10 nucleotides match TRBD1. This CDR3 has 16 amino acids. The ends lost 5 bases at V and 4 bases at J; junction bases unmatched: 8. CDR1 LNHDA and CDR2 SQIVND come from the germline V gene (reference sequence). The CDR3 spells CASSPRDRGRNQPQHF. DNA of the CDR3: TGTGCCAGTAGTCCCCGGGACAGGGGACGGAATCAGCCCCAGCATTTT.

The chain joins TRBV11-3 to TRBJ2-7; possible D gene TRBD2, 5 bases. Trimming took 5 bases from V and 6 from J, leaving 17 bases between them. Germline V gene lookup returns CDR1 SGHNT and CDR2 YENEEA. This CDR3 has 14 amino acids. The DNA for the CDR3 is TGTGCCAGCAGCCCGCGAGGGTCGCGTACCGAGCAGTACTTC. Translation: CASSPRGSRTEQYF.

The chain recombines TRBV21-1 with TRBJ2-3; the listed D gene, TRBD2, was not tested against the DNA. TRBV21-1 is designated a pseudogene. The CDR3 is made up of 17 amino acids. The DNA for the CDR3 is TGTGCCAGCAAAAAAAACGGGGACTCAAGAGACACAGATACGCAGTATTTT. Translated: CASKKNGDSRDTDTQYF.

The chain couples TRBV29-1 to TRBJ2-1; no firm D call. Looked up from germline, CDR1 is SQVTM and CDR2 is ANQGSEA. This CDR3 contains 14 residues. As DNA, the CDR3 is TGCGCTTCCCTGAAACAGAGCTCCTACAATGAGCAGTTCTTC. Amino acids: CASLKQSSYNEQFF.